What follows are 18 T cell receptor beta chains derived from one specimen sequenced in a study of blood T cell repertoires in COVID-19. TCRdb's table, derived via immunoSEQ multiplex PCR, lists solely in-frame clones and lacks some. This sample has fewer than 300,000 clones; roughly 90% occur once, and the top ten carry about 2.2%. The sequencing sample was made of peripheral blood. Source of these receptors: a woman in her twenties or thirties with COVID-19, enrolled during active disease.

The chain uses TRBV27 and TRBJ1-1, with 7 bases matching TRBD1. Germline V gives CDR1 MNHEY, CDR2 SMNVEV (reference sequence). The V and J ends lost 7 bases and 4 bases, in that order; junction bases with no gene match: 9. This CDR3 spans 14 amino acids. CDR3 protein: CASNRQGLTTEAFF. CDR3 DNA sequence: TGTGCCAGCAACCGACAGGGACTCACCACTGAAGCTTTCTTT.

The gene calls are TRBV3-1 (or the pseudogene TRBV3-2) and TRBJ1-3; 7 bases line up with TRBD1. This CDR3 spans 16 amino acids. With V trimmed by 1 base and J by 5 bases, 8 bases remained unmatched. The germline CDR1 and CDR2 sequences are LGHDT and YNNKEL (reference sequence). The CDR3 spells CASSQAWTGARNTIYF. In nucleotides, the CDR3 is TGTGCCAGCAGCCAAGCTTGGACAGGAGCAAGAAACACCATATATTTT.

CDR3: CASSFTGTEAFF. The DNA for the CDR3 is TGTGCCAGCAGCTTTACGGGCACTGAAGCTTTCTTT. This chain connects TRBV7-8 to TRBJ1-1; no clear D gene. This CDR3 has 12 amino acids. V lost 3 bases and J 4 bases, leaving 6 bases between the germline ends. Germline lookup yields CDR1 SGHVS and CDR2 FQNEAQ. The full variable domain, with the rest looked up from reference TRBV7-8 and TRBJ1-1, is GAGVSQSPRYKVAKRGQDVALRCDPISGHVSLFWYQQALGQGPEFLTYFQNEAQLDKSGLPSDRFFAERPEGSVSTLKIQRTQQEDSAVYLCASSFTGTEAFFGQGTRLTVV.

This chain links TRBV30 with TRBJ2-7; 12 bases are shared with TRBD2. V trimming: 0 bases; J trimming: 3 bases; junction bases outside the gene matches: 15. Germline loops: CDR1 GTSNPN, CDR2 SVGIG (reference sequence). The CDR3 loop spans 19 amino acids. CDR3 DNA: TGTGCCTGGAGTGTAAGGAAGGCTAGCGGGAGGGCCGGTCTCTACGAGCAGTACTTC. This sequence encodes CAWSVRKASGRAGLYEQYF.

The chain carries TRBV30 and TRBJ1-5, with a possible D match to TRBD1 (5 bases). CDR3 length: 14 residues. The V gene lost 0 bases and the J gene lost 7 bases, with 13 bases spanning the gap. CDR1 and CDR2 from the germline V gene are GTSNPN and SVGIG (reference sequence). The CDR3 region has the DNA TGTGCCTGGAGTGTAGGGGCAGGCTGGCAGCCCCAGCATTTT. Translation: CAWSVGAGWQPQHF.

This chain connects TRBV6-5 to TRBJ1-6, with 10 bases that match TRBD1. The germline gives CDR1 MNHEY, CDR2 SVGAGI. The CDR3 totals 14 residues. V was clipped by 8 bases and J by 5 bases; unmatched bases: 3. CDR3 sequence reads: CASLGTGDNSPLHF. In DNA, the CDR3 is TGTGCCAGCCTCGGGACAGGGGATAATTCACCCCTCCACTTT.

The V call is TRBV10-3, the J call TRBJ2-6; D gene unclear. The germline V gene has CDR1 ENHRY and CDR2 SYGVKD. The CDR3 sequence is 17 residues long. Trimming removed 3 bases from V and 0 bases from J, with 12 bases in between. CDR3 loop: CAISETGLRSGANVLTF. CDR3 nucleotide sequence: TGTGCCATCAGTGAAACCGGGTTACGCTCTGGGGCCAACGTCCTGACTTTC.

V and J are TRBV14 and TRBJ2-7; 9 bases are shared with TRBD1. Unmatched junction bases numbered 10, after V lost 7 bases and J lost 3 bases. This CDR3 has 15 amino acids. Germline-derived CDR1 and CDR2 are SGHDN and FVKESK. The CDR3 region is CASNRPGQGIYEQYF. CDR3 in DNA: TGTGCCAGCAACAGACCGGGACAGGGAATCTACGAGCAGTACTTC. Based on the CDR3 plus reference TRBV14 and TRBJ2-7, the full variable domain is EAGVTQFPSHSVIEKGQTVTLRCDPISGHDNLYWYRRVMGKEIKFLLHFVKESKQDESGMPNNRFLAERTGGTYSTLKVQPAELEDSGVYFCASNRPGQGIYEQYFGPGTRLTVT.

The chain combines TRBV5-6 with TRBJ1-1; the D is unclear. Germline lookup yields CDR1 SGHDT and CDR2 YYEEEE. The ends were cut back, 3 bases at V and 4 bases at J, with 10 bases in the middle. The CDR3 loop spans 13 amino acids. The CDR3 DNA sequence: TGTGCCAGCAGCTCACGTGGAGGCACTGAAGCTTTCTTT. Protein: CASSSRGGTEAFF. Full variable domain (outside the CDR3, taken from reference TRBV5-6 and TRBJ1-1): DAGVTQSPTHLIKTRGQQVTLRCSPKSGHDTVSWYQQALGQGPQFIFQYYEEEERQRGNFPDRFSGHQFPNYSSELNVNALLLGDSALYLCASSSRGGTEAFFGQGTRLTVV.

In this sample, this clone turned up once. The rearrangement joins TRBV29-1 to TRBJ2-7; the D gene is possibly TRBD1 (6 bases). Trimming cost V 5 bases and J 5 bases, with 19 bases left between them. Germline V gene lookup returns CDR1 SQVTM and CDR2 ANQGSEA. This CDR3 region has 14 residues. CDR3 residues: CSVMLETGLDEQYF. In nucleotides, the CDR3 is TGCAGCGTTATGTTGGAGACAGGACTCGACGAGCAGTACTTC.

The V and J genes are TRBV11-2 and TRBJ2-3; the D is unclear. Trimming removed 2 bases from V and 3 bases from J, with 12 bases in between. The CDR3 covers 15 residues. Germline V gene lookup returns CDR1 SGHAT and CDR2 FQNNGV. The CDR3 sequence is CASSLFAGTTDTQYF. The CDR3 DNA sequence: TGTGCCAGCAGCTTATTTGCAGGTACAACAGATACGCAGTATTTT.

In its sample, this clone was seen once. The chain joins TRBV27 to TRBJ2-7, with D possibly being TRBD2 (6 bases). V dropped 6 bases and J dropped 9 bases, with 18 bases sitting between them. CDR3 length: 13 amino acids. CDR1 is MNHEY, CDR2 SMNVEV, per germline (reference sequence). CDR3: CASRGGVRWAQYF. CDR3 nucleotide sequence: TGTGCCAGCAGGGGCGGGGTGAGATGGGCGCAGTACTTC.

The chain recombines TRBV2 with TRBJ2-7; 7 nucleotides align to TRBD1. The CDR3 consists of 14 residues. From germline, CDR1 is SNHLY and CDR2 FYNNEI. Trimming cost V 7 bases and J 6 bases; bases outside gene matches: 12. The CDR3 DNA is TGTGCCAGCATCCGGGGCCGTGACAGGGCCGAGCAGTACTTC. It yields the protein CASIRGRDRAEQYF. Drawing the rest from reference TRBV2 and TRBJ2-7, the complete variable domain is EPEVTQTPSHQVTQMGQEVILRCVPISNHLYFYWYRQILGQKVEFLVSFYNNEISEKSEIFDDQFSVERPDGSNFTLKIRSTKLEDSAMYFCASIRGRDRAEQYFGPGTRLTVT.

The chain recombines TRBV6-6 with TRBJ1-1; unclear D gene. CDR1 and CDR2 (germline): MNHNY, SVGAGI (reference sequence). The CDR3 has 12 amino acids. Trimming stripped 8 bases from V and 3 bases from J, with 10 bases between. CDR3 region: CASGSEDTEAFF. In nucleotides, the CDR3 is TGTGCCAGCGGGTCTGAGGACACTGAAGCTTTCTTT.

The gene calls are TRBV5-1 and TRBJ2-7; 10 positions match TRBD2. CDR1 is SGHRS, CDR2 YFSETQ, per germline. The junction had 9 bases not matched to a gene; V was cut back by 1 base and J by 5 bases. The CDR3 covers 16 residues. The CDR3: CASSLRLAGASDEQYF. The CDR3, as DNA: TGCGCCAGCAGCTTGAGGCTAGCGGGAGCTTCCGACGAGCAGTACTTC.

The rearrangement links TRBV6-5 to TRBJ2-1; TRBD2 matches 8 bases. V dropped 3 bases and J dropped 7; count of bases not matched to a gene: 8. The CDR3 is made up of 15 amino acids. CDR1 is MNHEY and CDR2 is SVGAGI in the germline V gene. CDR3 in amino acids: CASSYGGRYVNEQFF. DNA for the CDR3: TGTGCCAGCAGTTATGGCGGGAGGTACGTAAATGAGCAGTTCTTC.

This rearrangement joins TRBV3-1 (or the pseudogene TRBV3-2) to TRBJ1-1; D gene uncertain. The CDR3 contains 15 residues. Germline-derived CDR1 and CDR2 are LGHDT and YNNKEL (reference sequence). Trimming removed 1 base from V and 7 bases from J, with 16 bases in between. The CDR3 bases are TGTGCCAGCAGCCAAGTCGGCGGTCTTGCAAATGAAGCTTTCTTT. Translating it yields CASSQVGGLANEAFF.

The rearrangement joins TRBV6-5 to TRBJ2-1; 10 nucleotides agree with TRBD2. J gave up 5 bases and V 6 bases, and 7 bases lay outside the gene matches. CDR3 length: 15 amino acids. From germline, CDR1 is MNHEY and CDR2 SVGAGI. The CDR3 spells CASRVTSGVNNEQFF. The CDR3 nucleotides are TGTGCCAGCAGGGTAACTAGCGGGGTTAACAATGAGCAGTTCTTC.